This TCR beta chain was sequenced for a study of CD8+CD57+ T cells in acquired aplastic anemia. With V trimmed by 2 bases and J by 1 base, 3 bases remained unmatched. CDR1 is SGHAT and CDR2 is FQDESV in the germline V gene (reference sequence). CDR3 length: 16 residues. This clonotype was counted only a few times. Both TCR beta VDJ combination and CDR3 sequence profiling were carried out. Genomic DNA was the template for this profiling. Via MiXCR, TCRdb re-called the reads, giving one row per CDR3 protein. This repertoire shows a few hundred thousand distinct CDR3 sequences, around 32% found once; its top ten account for roughly 0.89%. Patients chosen for sequencing had CD8+CD57+ cells that had expanded, as shown by flow cytometry.

The sequenced material came from sorted CD4+, CD8+, or CD8+CD57+ T cells (not recorded which) from PBMCs. This rearrangement joins TRBV11-1 to TRBJ2-3, with 10 bases matching TRBD2. The clonotype was recovered from a human donor with aplastic anemia. The CDR3 DNA reads TGTGCCAGCAGCTTACCCCTAGCGGGGGGCACAGATACGCAGTATTTT. It encodes CASSLPLAGGTDTQYF.